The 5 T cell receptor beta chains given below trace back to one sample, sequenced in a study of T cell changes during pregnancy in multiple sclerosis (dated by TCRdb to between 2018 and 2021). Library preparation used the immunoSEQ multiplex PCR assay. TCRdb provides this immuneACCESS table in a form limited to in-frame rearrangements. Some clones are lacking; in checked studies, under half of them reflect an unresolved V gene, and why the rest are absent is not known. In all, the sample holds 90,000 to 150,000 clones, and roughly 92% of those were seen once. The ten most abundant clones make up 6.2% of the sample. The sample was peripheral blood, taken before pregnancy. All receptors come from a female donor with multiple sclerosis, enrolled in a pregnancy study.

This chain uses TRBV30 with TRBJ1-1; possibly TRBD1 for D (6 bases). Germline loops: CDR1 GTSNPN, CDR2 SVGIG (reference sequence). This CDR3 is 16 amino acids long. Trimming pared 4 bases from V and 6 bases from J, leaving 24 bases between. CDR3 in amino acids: CAWINPPDRTGPEAFF. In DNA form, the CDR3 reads TGTGCCTGGATTAATCCTCCCGACAGGACGGGGCCTGAAGCTTTCTTT. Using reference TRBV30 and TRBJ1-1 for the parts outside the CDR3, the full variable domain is SQTIHQWPATLVQPVGSPLSLECTVEGTSNPNLYWYRQAAGRGLQLLFYSVGIGQISSEVPQNLSASRPQDRQFILSSKKLLLSDSGFYLCAWINPPDRTGPEAFFGQGTRLTVV.

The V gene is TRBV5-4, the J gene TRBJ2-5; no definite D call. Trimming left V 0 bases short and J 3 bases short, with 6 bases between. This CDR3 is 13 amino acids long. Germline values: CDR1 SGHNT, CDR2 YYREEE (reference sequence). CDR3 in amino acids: CASSLDAEETQYF. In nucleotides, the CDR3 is TGTGCCAGCAGCTTGGATGCGGAAGAGACCCAGTACTTC.

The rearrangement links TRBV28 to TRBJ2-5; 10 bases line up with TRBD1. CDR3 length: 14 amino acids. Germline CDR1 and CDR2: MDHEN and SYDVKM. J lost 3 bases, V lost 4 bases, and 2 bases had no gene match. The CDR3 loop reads CASSSGQGKETQYF. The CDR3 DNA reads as TGTGCCAGCAGTTCGGGACAGGGGAAAGAGACCCAGTACTTC.

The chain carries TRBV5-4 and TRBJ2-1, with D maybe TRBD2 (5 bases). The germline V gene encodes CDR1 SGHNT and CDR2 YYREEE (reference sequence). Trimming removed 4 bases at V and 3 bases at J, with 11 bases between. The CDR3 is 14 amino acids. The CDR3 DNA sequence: TGTGCCAGCAGCGAGGGTGACCTCTACAATGAGCAGTTCTTC. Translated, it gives CASSEGDLYNEQFF.

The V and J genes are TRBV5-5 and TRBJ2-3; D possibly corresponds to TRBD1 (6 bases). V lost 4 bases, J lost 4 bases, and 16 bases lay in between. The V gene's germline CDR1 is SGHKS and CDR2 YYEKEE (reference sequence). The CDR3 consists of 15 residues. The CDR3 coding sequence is TGTGCCAGCAGCCCCTTTGGGGGCGGGTCAGATACGCAGTATTTT. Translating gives CASSPFGGGSDTQYF.